This T cell receptor beta chain was found in a study of blood T cell repertoires in COVID-19 (dated by TCRdb to 2018 to 2020). Notes on the research overall: Samples from collaborators originated in the United States, Italy and Spain and spanned both the acute and convalescent phases of COVID-19. The material from the prospective study consisted of cDNA or gDNA derived from T cells, B-cell-depleted T cells, or PBMCs. Subjects who had been exposed to COVID-19, were actively infected with it, or had recovered from it provided the deeply sampled blood TCRbeta repertoires that made up the dataset. A freely available public database, intended as a resource for researchers studying the immune response to SARS-CoV-2, is where the repertoires were released. Samples were obtained from the ongoing ImmuneRACE study (first 160 participants) and from about 1,300 subjects provided by 6 global collaborators. A de-identified subject ID, COVID-19 status, age in years and sex were almost always included in the sample metadata. Where available, HLA class I and class II types were obtained from metadata supplied by the sample provider rather than from assay-based typing. General findings and caveats noted by the study authors: How much clinical and demographic metadata was included differed by source and by participant, and the metadata was provided uncurated.

Whole blood was collected in K2EDTA tubes by collaborating institutions according to the institutions' own protocols. For TCRbeta analysis, collaborator samples were shipped as frozen whole blood, as isolated PBMCs, or as DNA extracted from either sample type. Notes on this clone: It has no known antigen specificity. No much larger clonotype is one base removed from it; base qualities were not supplied.

At the junction V is shortened by 3 bases and J by 0 bases; bases outside the gene matches: 10. The CDR3, cysteine through phenylalanine, is 17 amino acids long. The read is trimmed to its CDR3 DNA, 51 bases read in frame from base 1. Looking up the germline V gene (reference sequence) yields CDR1 LNHDA and CDR2 SQIVND. TCRbeta CDR3 regions were amplified from genomic DNA using the immunoSEQ Assay, a bias-controlled multiplex PCR. As for how the authors treated the data: Nucleated cell counts per sample were estimated from amplification of reference gene primers within the assay. Sequence reads were collapsed and filtered to measure the absolute abundance of every unique TCRbeta CDR3 rearrangement. For each sample, productive Simpson clonality was calculated as the square root of Simpson's diversity index across productive rearrangements. Drawn from immuneACCESS, this table holds only the in-frame rearrangements with V and J called that TCRdb kept. Clones are partly lost; checked studies trace under half to an unresolved V gene and leave the rest unexplained. The DNA was the basis for D and trimming; V, J and clone size are from that table. For this sample there are fewer than 250,000 clones; 83% appear just once. About 2.3% of the sample comes from the top ten.

This clonotype was sampled from a woman aged 40 to 55 with active or convalescent COVID-19. The V and J genes are TRBV19 and TRBJ2-5, with 7 junctional bases fitting TRBD2. Sequencing was done on a sample of peripheral blood. The CDR3 here reads CASSMRGRASDQETQYF. The DNA sequence is TGTGCCAGTAGTATGCGGGGGAGGGCCTCGGACCAAGAGACCCAGTACTTC.